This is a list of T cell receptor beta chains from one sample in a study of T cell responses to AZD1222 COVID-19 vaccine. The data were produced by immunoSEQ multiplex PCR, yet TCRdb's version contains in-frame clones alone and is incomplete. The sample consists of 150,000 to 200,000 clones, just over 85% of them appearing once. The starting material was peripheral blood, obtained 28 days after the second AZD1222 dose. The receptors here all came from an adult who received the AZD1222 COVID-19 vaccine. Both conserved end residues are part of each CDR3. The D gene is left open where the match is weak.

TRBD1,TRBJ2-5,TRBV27,TGTGCCAGCAGTTCATGGGACAGCCAAGAGACCCAGTACTTC,CASSSWDSQETQYF
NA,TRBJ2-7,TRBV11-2,TGTGCCAGCAGCTTAACAGCCTCCTACGAGCAGTACTTC,CASSLTASYEQYF
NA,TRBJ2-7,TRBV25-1,TGTGCCAGCAGTCATCGATTCGAGCAGTACTTC,CASSHRFEQYF
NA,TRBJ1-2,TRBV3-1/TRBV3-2,TGTGCCAGCAGCCAAGCCGGGACAAAACTTTCGGAAGGCTACACCTTC,CASSQAGTKLSEGYTF
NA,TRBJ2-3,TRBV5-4,TGTGCCAGCAGTTCGAGGGGCGCAGATACGCAGTATTTT,CASSSRGADTQYF
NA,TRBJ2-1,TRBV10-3,TGTGCCATCAGTGACCAGGGACCGATCAATGAGCAGTTCTTC,CAISDQGPINEQFF
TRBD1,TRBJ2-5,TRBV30,TGTGCCTGGAGTACAGGGGGAGAGACCCAGTACTTC,CAWSTGGETQYF
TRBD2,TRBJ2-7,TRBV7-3,TGTGCCAGCAGCCCCTCAGCGGGGAACTCATACGAGCAGTACTTC,CASSPSAGNSYEQYF
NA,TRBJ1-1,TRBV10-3,TGTGCCATCAGTGAGTCGAATGGGCAGGGGAACACTGAAGCTTTCTTT,CAISESNGQGNTEAFF
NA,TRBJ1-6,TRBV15,TGTGCCACCAGCAGAGACGTATTTCGAGGGCAGGGGAATTCACCCCTCCACTTT,CATSRDVFRGQGNSPLHF